This TCR beta chain derives from a study of monozygotic twins with inflammatory bowel disease. Study-level points and caveats: Patients got different immunosuppressive treatments, which may have made their repertoires more variable.

Points on this clonotype: Its specificity is unknown.

The UMIs contained a 6-nucleotide sample barcode. They were added by template switching during cDNA synthesis. For each CDR3 protein, TCRdb gives one entry from its re-call of the 5' RACE reads, without DNA. This sample's table reports under 150,000 distinct CDR3 sequences. Sample: blood. The sequence was obtained from a human donor with ulcerative colitis or Crohn's disease, or a healthy co-twin of an affected twin (not recorded which).

The CDR3: CSASLTGSNQPQHF. This chain connects TRBV20-1 to TRBJ1-5; checking the TCRdb D call of TRBD1 is not possible without DNA. Germline CDR1 is DFQATT and CDR2 is SNEGSKA (reference sequence). The CDR3 consists of 14 residues.